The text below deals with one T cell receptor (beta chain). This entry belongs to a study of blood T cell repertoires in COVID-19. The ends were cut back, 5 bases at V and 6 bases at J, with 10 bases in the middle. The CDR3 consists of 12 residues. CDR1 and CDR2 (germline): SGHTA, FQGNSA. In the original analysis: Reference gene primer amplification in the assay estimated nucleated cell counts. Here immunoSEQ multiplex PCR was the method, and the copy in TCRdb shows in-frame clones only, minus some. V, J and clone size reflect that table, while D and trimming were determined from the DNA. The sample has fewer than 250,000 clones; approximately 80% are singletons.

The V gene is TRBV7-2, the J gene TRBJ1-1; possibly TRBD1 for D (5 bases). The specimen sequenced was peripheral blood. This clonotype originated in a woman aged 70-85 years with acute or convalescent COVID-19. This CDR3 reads CASSIDSSEAFF. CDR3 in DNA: TGTGCCAGCAGCATTGACAGTTCTGAAGCTTTCTTT.